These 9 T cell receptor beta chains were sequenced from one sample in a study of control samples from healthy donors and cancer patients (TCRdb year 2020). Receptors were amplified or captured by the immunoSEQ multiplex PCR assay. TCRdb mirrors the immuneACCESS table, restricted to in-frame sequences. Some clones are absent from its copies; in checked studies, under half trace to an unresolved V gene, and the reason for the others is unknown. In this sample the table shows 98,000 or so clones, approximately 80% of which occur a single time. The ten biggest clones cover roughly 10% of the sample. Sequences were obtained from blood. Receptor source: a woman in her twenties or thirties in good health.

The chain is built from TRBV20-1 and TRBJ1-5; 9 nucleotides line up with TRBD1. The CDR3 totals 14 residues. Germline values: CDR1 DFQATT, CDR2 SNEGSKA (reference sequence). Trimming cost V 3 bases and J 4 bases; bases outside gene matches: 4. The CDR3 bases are TGCAGTGCTAGTCCGGGACAGGGAAATCAGCCCCAGCATTTT. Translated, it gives CSASPGQGNQPQHF.

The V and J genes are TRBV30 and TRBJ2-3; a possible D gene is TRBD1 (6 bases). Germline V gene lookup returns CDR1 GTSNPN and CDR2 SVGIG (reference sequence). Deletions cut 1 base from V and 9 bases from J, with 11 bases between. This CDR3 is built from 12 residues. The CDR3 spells CAWSASQGTQYF. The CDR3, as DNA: TGTGCCTGGAGTGCCTCGCAGGGGACGCAGTATTTT.

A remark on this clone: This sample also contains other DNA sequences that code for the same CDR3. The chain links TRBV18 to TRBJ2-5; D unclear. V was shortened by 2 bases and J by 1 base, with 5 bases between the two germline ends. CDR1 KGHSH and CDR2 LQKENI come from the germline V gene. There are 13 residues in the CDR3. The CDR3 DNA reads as TGTGCCAGCTCACCAGCGCGCCAAGAGACCCAGTACTTC. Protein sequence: CASSPARQETQYF.

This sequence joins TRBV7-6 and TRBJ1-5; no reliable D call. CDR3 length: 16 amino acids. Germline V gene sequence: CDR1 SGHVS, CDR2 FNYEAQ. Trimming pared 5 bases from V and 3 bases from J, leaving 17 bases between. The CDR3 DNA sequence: TGTGCCAGCAGCCCTTTAGGGCGGATTCCCAATCAGCCCCAGCATTTT. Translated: CASSPLGRIPNQPQHF. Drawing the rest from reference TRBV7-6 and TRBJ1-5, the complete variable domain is GAGVSQSPRYKVTKRGQDVALRCDPISGHVSLYWYRQALGQGPEFLTYFNYEAQQDKSGLPNDRFSAERPEGSISTLTIQRTEQRDSAMYRCASSPLGRIPNQPQHFGDGTRLSIL.

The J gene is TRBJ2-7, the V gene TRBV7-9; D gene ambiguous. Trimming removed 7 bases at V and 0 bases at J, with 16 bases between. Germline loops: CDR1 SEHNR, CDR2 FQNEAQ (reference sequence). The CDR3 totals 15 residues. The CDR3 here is CASTSDGMSSYEQYF. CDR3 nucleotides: TGTGCCAGCACCTCGGACGGAATGAGCTCCTACGAGCAGTACTTC.

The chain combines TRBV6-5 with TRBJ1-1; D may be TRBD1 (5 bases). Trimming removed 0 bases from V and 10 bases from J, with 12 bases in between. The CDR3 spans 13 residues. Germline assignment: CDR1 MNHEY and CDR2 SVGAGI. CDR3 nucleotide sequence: TGTGCCAGCAGTTACTCTACCGGGGGGGGAGCTTTCTTT. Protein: CASSYSTGGGAFF.

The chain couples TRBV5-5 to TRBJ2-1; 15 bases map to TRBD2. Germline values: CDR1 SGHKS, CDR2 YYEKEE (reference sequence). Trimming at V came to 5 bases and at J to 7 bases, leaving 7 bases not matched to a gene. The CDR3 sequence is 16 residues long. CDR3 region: CASSPAGLAGGNEQFF. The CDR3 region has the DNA TGTGCCAGCAGTCCTGCGGGACTAGCGGGGGGTAATGAGCAGTTCTTC.

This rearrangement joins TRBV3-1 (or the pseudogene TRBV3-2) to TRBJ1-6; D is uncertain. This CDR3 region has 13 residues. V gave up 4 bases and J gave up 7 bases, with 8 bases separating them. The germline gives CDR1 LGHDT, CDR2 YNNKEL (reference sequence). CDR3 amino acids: CASSLYVNSPLHF. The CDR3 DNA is TGTGCCAGCAGCCTTTATGTCAATTCACCCCTCCACTTT.

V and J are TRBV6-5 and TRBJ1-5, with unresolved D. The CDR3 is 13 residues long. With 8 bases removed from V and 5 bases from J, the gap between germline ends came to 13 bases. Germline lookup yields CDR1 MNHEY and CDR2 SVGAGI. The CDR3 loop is CASALKRDQPQHF. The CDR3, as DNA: TGTGCCAGCGCCTTGAAGAGAGATCAGCCCCAGCATTTT.